This TCR beta chain was retrieved from a study of CD8+ T cells in alopecia areata. General study findings and limits: Scalp samples also yield sequences of resident alphabeta T cells from normal skin. In scalp, tofacitinib significantly decreased clonality and expanded CD8+ clones among the top 100. There was only one nonresponder, so it was unclear how baseline CD8+ expansion relates to response.

Germline values: CDR1 PRHDT, CDR2 FYEKMQ (reference sequence). Trimming cost V 2 bases and J 6 bases, with 4 bases left between them. The CDR3 runs to 12 residues. This clone was seen only a few times. Its target is unknown. Sample treatment: oral pan-JAK inhibitor, 5-10 mg twice daily. Investigators isolated RNA and reverse transcribed it into cDNA to act as the sequencing template. Profiling relied on immunoSEQ multiplex PCR, and the TCRdb table lists in-frame clones only, not all of them. The sample lists tens of thousands of clones, about two thirds seen once, with approximately 15% in the top ten.

This TCR was recovered from a human donor with alopecia areata. Sequenced material: CD8+ T cells sorted from blood, taken at week 44, from a patient treated with tofacitinib. The rearrangement joins TRBV13 to TRBJ2-2; unclear D gene. This CDR3 reads CASSLSAGELFF. The CDR3 DNA sequence: TGTGCCAGCAGCTTATCGGCCGGGGAGCTGTTTTTT.